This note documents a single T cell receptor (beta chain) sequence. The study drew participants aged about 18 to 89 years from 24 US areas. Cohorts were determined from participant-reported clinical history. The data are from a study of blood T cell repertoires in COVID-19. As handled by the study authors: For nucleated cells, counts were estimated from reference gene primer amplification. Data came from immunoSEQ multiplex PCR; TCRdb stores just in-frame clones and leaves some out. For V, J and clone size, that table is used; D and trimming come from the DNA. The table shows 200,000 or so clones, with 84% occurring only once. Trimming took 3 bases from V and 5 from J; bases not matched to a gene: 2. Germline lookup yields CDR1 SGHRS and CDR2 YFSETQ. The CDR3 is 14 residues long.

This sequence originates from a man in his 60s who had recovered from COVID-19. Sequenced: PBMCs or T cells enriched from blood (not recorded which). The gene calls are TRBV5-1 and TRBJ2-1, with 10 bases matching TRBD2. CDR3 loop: CASSSGTSDNEQFF. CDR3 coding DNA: TGCGCCAGCAGCTCCGGGACTAGCGACAATGAGCAGTTCTTC.